The T cell receptor beta chain under discussion was sequenced for a study of vaccination effects on CD4 cells after COVID-19. On this clone itself: Its antigen is not identified.

Sequencing was preceded by expansion of antigen-specific CD4+ T cells with viral peptide pools in the ViraFEST assay. Having been cultured for around ten days, the cells underwent CD4+ T cell isolation. Prior SARS-CoV-2 infection was absent in the vaccine recipients, as shown by negative nucleocapsid antibodies. Here immunoSEQ multiplex PCR was the method, and the copy in TCRdb shows in-frame clones only, minus some. The sample shows about 55,000 clones, under 75% of them seen only once. CDR1 and CDR2 from the germline V gene are SGHRS and YFSETQ. Germline trimming cut 4 bases from V and 2 bases from J; bases unmatched to any gene: 7. The CDR3 loop spans 16 amino acids.

V and J are TRBV5-1 and TRBJ2-2, with 8 bases that match TRBD2. This TCR was recovered from a human donor who received a COVID-19 vaccine. The starting material was CD4+ T cells from PBMCs cultured with SARS-CoV-2 spike peptides, obtained before COVID-19 vaccination. The CDR3, as DNA: TGCGCCAGCAGCCCTAGCGGGCCCAGAAACACCGGGGAGCTGTTTTTT. It yields the protein CASSPSGPRNTGELFF.